This TCR beta chain was obtained from a study of blood T cell repertoires in COVID-19. Study-wide context: Collection of acute and convalescent COVID-19 samples took place in the United States, Italy and Spain. T cells, B-cell-depleted T cells, or PBMCs supplied cDNA or gDNA.

The method was immunoSEQ multiplex PCR; TCRdb's version includes in-frame clones alone and lacks a portion of them. This sample carries 300,000 to 400,000 clones, 85% to 90% of them seen once, and the ten largest clones take over 0.9%. Germline CDR1 LGHNA, CDR2 YNFKEQ. CDR3 length: 14 amino acids. V shed 4 bases and J shed 5 bases, with 12 bases lying between them. Individuals aged roughly 18 to 95 years were recruited from around 22 US areas. Participants' own reports of clinical history determined their cohort assignment. Sequencing was carried out using PBMCs or T cells enriched from blood (not recorded which). V usage is TRBV4-2 and J usage is TRBJ2-1; possibly TRBD1 for D (6 bases). The TCR was taken from a woman in her twenties or thirties with acute COVID-19. CDR3 in amino acids: CASSPGHSHNEQFF. The CDR3 DNA follows: TGTGCCAGCAGCCCGGGACATTCCCACAATGAGCAGTTCTTC.